The rows below give T cell receptor beta chains drawn from one sample of a study of Ad26.COV2.S vaccination and SARS-CoV-2 variants. Repertoires were generated with immunoSEQ multiplex PCR, while TCRdb's copy carries only in-frame clones and drops some. The sample lists 500,000 or so clones, nearly 90% seen once, with over 2.5% in the top ten. The material was peripheral blood, obtained in a trial of Ad26.COV2.S vaccine versus placebo. These receptors were collected from a person between 18 and 59 years old who received the Ad26.COV2.S COVID-19 vaccine or a placebo. CDR3s include the opening cysteine and the closing phenylalanine or tryptophan. D genes are given only for firm matches. Part of the rows lack a size; the others show once, few, many or a class for expanded clones.

abundance: .
v_gene: TRBV27
j_gene: TRBJ2-2
d_gene: .
CDR3aa: CASSINRAAGELFF
CDR3nt: TGTGCCAGCAGTATCAACAGGGCCGCCGGGGAGCTGTTTTTT

abundance: .
v_gene: TRBV7-2
j_gene: TRBJ2-3
d_gene: .
CDR3aa: CASSLRQADTQYF
CDR3nt: TGTGCCAGCAGCTTAAGGCAGGCAGATACGCAGTATTTT

abundance: .
v_gene: TRBV7-8
j_gene: TRBJ1-2
d_gene: .
CDR3aa: CASSLTMVSRYGYTF
CDR3nt: TGTGCCAGCAGCCTGACAATGGTGTCTCGCTATGGCTACACCTTC

abundance: once
v_gene: TRBV5-6
j_gene: TRBJ2-5
d_gene: .
CDR3aa: CASSSPLTQETQYF
CDR3nt: TGTGCCAGCAGCTCCCCCCTGACCCAAGAGACCCAGTACTTC

abundance: .
v_gene: TRBV27
j_gene: TRBJ1-6
d_gene: .
CDR3aa: CASSLSKWGEDSPLHF
CDR3nt: TGTGCCAGCAGTTTATCGAAATGGGGGGAGGATTCACCCCTCCACTTT

abundance: .
v_gene: TRBV19
j_gene: TRBJ2-1
d_gene: TRBD1
CDR3aa: CASSKRDRGSEQFF
CDR3nt: TGTGCCAGTAGTAAGCGGGACAGGGGAAGTGAGCAGTTCTTC

abundance: .
v_gene: TRBV19
j_gene: TRBJ1-6
d_gene: TRBD1
CDR3aa: CASSGGQVLSPLHF
CDR3nt: TGTGCCAGTAGTGGGGGACAGGTGCTTTCACCCCTCCACTTT

abundance: once
v_gene: TRBV7-2
j_gene: TRBJ1-1
d_gene: .
CDR3aa: CASSPLGGDGSEAFF
CDR3nt: TGTGCCAGCAGCCCGTTGGGGGGGGACGGTTCTGAAGCTTTCTTT

abundance: .
v_gene: TRBV4-3
j_gene: TRBJ2-7
d_gene: .
CDR3aa: CASSQDNRDSYEQYF
CDR3nt: TGCGCCAGCAGCCAAGACAACAGGGACTCCTACGAGCAGTACTTC

abundance: .
v_gene: TRBV2
j_gene: TRBJ2-7
d_gene: TRBD1
CDR3aa: CASRRDRGYEQYF
CDR3nt: TGTGCCAGCAGACGGGACAGGGGATACGAGCAGTACTTC

abundance: .
v_gene: TRBV5-5
j_gene: TRBJ1-1
d_gene: .
CDR3aa: CASSLAGSTEAFF
CDR3nt: TGTGCCAGCAGCTTGGCCGGGAGCACTGAAGCTTTCTTT

abundance: .
v_gene: TRBV30
j_gene: TRBJ1-2
d_gene: .
CDR3aa: CATQQSYGYTF
CDR3nt: TGTGCCACCCAACAGTCCTATGGCTACACCTTC

abundance: .
v_gene: TRBV11-2
j_gene: TRBJ2-2
d_gene: TRBD2
CDR3aa: CASSSYTIAGGDTGELFF
CDR3nt: TGTGCCAGCAGCTCTTACACTATAGCGGGAGGGGACACCGGGGAGCTGTTTTTT

abundance: .
v_gene: TRBV11-2
j_gene: TRBJ1-4
d_gene: TRBD1
CDR3aa: CASSRDSNEKLFF
CDR3nt: TGTGCCAGCAGCCGGGACAGTAATGAAAAACTGTTTTTT

abundance: .
v_gene: TRBV18
j_gene: TRBJ1-1
d_gene: .
CDR3aa: CASSRRTGAVVLNTEAFF
CDR3nt: TGTGCCAGCTCACGCCGTACGGGGGCGGTGGTATTAAACACTGAAGCTTTCTTT

abundance: .
v_gene: TRBV7-2
j_gene: TRBJ1-5
d_gene: .
CDR3aa: CASSLDRAGEGQPQHF
CDR3nt: TGTGCCAGCAGCTTAGATAGAGCAGGGGAGGGTCAGCCCCAGCATTTT

abundance: .
v_gene: TRBV18
j_gene: TRBJ1-2
d_gene: TRBD1
CDR3aa: CASSPRTGDYGYTF
CDR3nt: TGTGCCAGCTCACCAAGGACAGGGGATTATGGCTACACCTTC

abundance: once
v_gene: TRBV6-5
j_gene: TRBJ1-5
d_gene: TRBD1
CDR3aa: CASNRGVQPQHF
CDR3nt: TGTGCCAGTAACAGGGGTGTTCAGCCCCAGCATTTT

abundance: .
v_gene: TRBV9
j_gene: TRBJ1-1
d_gene: .
CDR3aa: CASSAVQGSREAFF
CDR3nt: TGTGCCAGCAGCGCCGTTCAGGGTTCCCGTGAAGCTTTCTTT

abundance: .
v_gene: TRBV5-1
j_gene: TRBJ2-5
d_gene: TRBD2
CDR3aa: CASSSTSGQETQYF
CDR3nt: TGCGCCAGCAGCAGTACTAGCGGGCAAGAGACCCAGTACTTC

abundance: .
v_gene: TRBV5-4
j_gene: TRBJ2-3
d_gene: .
CDR3aa: CASRHPSTDTQYF
CDR3nt: TGTGCCAGCCGACATCCTAGCACAGATACGCAGTATTTT

abundance: once
v_gene: TRBV5-1
j_gene: TRBJ1-1
d_gene: .
CDR3aa: CASSFQGRGTEAFF
CDR3nt: TGCGCCAGCAGCTTCCAGGGCCGGGGCACTGAAGCTTTCTTT

abundance: .
v_gene: TRBV6-6
j_gene: TRBJ1-3
d_gene: .
CDR3aa: CASSSRGAAGNTIYF
CDR3nt: TGTGCCAGCAGTTCCCGAGGGGCGGCAGGAAACACCATATATTTT

abundance: .
v_gene: TRBV9
j_gene: TRBJ2-3
d_gene: TRBD2
CDR3aa: CASSPPSAGGIDTQYF
CDR3nt: TGTGCCAGCAGCCCGCCATCAGCGGGGGGTATAGATACGCAGTATTTT

abundance: .
v_gene: TRBV5-1
j_gene: TRBJ1-2
d_gene: .
CDR3aa: CASSEGGKNGYTF
CDR3nt: TGCGCCAGCAGCGAAGGGGGGAAGAATGGCTACACCTTC

abundance: .
v_gene: TRBV10-3
j_gene: TRBJ2-5
d_gene: .
CDR3aa: CAIRRQEQETQYF
CDR3nt: TGTGCCATCCGGAGGCAGGAGCAAGAGACCCAGTACTTC

abundance: .
v_gene: TRBV7-2
j_gene: TRBJ1-1
d_gene: .
CDR3aa: CASSLTGLNTEAFF
CDR3nt: TGTGCCAGCAGCTTAACAGGGCTGAACACTGAAGCTTTCTTT

abundance: .
v_gene: TRBV15
j_gene: TRBJ2-1
d_gene: .
CDR3aa: CATSRVIRGSEGIYNEQFF
CDR3nt: TGTGCCACCAGCAGAGTAATCAGGGGAAGTGAGGGTATATACAATGAGCAGTTCTTC

abundance: .
v_gene: TRBV5-1
j_gene: TRBJ1-2
d_gene: .
CDR3aa: CASSFDGGQGYGYTF
CDR3nt: TGCGCCAGCAGCTTTGATGGAGGGCAGGGCTATGGCTACACCTTC

abundance: .
v_gene: TRBV7-9
j_gene: TRBJ1-1
d_gene: .
CDR3aa: CASSVRLADTEAFF
CDR3nt: TGTGCCAGCAGCGTACGGCTTGCGGACACTGAAGCTTTCTTT

abundance: once
v_gene: TRBV18
j_gene: TRBJ1-1
d_gene: .
CDR3aa: CASSPIAGTQAFF
CDR3nt: TGTGCCAGCTCCCCTATAGCCGGGACACAAGCTTTCTTT

abundance: .
v_gene: TRBV7-2
j_gene: TRBJ1-2
d_gene: .
CDR3aa: CASSQAEYGYTF
CDR3nt: TGTGCCAGCAGCCAAGCGGAATATGGCTACACCTTC

abundance: .
v_gene: TRBV4-2
j_gene: TRBJ2-5
d_gene: TRBD2
CDR3aa: CASSQYRTSGGADGWVQETQYF
CDR3nt: TGTGCCAGCAGCCAGTATCGGACTAGCGGGGGGGCCGATGGATGGGTACAAGAGACCCAGTACTTC

abundance: .
v_gene: TRBV19
j_gene: TRBJ1-5
d_gene: .
CDR3aa: CASRGGLYSNQPQHF
CDR3nt: TGTGCCAGTAGGGGGGGTCTTTATAGCAATCAGCCCCAGCATTTT

abundance: .
v_gene: TRBV11-3
j_gene: TRBJ2-3
d_gene: TRBD2
CDR3aa: CASSLRGRGDTQYF
CDR3nt: TGTGCCAGCAGCCTCCGCGGGAGAGGAGATACGCAGTATTTT